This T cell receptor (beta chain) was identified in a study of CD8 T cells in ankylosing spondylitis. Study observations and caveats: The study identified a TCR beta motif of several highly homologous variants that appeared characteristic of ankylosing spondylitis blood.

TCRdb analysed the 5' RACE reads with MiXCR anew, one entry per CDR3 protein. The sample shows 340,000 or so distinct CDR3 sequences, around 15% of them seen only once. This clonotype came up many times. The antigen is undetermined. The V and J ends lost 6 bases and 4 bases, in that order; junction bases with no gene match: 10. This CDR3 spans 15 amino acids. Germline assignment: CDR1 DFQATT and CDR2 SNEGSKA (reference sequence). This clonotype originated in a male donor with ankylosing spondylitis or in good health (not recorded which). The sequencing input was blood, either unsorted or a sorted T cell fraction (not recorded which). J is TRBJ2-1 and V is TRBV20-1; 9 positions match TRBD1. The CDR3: CSARKQGALYNEQFF. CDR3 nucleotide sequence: TGCAGTGCCAGAAAACAGGGGGCGCTTTACAATGAGCAGTTCTTC.